One sample yielded the 15 T cell receptor beta chains listed below, sequenced in a study of response to subunit inactivated influenza vaccine. TCRdb itself ran the RT-PCR reads through MiXCR, one entry per CDR3 protein. The sample contains 710,000 or so distinct CDR3 sequences, 15% to 19% of which appear only once. The source was PBMCs from blood, collected less than 13 days after vaccination. All receptors derive from a man between 45 and 60 years old who received an inactivated influenza vaccine.

This clonotype was recorded a few times. The chain combines TRBV27 with TRBJ2-7; D gene uncertain. Trimming removed 5 bases at V and 6 bases at J, with 17 bases between. This CDR3 region has 14 residues. Germline CDR1 is MNHEY and CDR2 is SMNVEV (reference sequence). The CDR3, as DNA: TGTGCCAGCAGTCCCCTAGTTAGGGATCGCGAGCAGTACTTC. Protein sequence: CASSPLVRDREQYF.

This clonotype was counted only a few times. V gene TRBV18 combines with J gene TRBJ1-1, with D tentatively TRBD1 (5 bases). CDR1 is KGHSH, CDR2 LQKENI, per germline. CDR3 size: 14 residues. V shed 5 bases and J shed 5 bases, with 15 bases lying between them. The CDR3, as DNA: TGTGCCAGCTCATTTGGAGACAGAGGTACTGAAGCTTTCTTT. Protein: CASSFGDRGTEAFF.

The chain couples TRBV3-1 to TRBJ2-1, with a possible D match to TRBD2 (7 bases). Trimming removed 2 bases at V and 12 bases at J, with 14 bases between. Germline V gene lookup returns CDR1 LGHDT and CDR2 YNNKEL (reference sequence). This CDR3 comprises 13 residues. CDR3 loop: CASSQRGGAGQFF. Written as DNA, the CDR3 is TGTGCCAGCAGCCAAAGGGGGGGGGCCGGGCAGTTCTTC.

This rearrangement joins TRBV19 to TRBJ1-5; D might be TRBD1 (6 bases). The CDR3 extends over 15 amino acids. CDR1 is LNHDA, CDR2 SQIVND, per germline (reference sequence). Trimming removed 6 bases at V and 1 base at J, with 13 bases between. This chain's CDR3 is CASRPRGLSNQPQHF. The CDR3 DNA follows: TGTGCCAGTAGGCCCAGGGGCCTGAGCAATCAGCCCCAGCATTTT.

The rearrangement joins TRBV20-1 to TRBJ2-1; weak D call: TRBD1 (6 bases). V dropped 6 bases and J dropped 6 bases, with 12 bases sitting between them. Germline V CDR1 and CDR2: DFQATT, SNEGSKA (reference sequence). The CDR3 spans 12 residues. For the CDR3, the DNA is TGCAGTGCAAAAAGGGACATCAATGAGCAGTTCTTC. It yields the protein CSAKRDINEQFF.

This clonotype has a count of ten or more. The rearrangement joins TRBV5-1 to TRBJ2-3, with D perhaps TRBD1 or TRBD2 (5 bases each). The CDR3 contains 14 residues. The V and J ends lost 5 bases and 4 bases respectively, with 14 bases between them. Per the germline V gene, CDR1 is SGHRS and CDR2 is YFSETQ. The CDR3 DNA reads as TGCGCCAGCAGTCCCGGGACGAACTCAGATACGCAGTATTTT. It is translated as CASSPGTNSDTQYF.

The sample holds many counts of this clonotype. The rearrangement links TRBV5-1 to TRBJ1-1, with TRBD1 matching over 10 bases. After removal of 0 bases from V and 7 bases from J, the junction contained 6 bases not matched to a gene. Germline V lookup: CDR1 SGHRS, CDR2 YFSETQ. The CDR3 is made up of 15 amino acids. The CDR3 DNA is TGCGCCAGCAGCTTGGCCGGGACAGGGGCCAATGAAGCTTTCTTT. Protein sequence: CASSLAGTGANEAFF.

This chain's CDR3 is CASSLLGGLYEQYF. CDR3 nucleotide sequence: TGTGCCAGCAGTTTATTAGGGGGCCTCTACGAGCAGTACTTC. The chain uses TRBV28 and TRBJ2-7, with 7 positions matching TRBD1. Germline-derived CDR1 and CDR2 are MDHEN and SYDVKM. This CDR3 is 14 amino acids long. With V trimmed by 1 base and J by 3 bases, 3 bases remained unmatched.

This clonotype occurred a few times. Its ends do not fully match the called genes, so a read error is possible. J is TRBJ2-7 and V is TRBV20-1; D tentatively fits TRBD1 or TRBD2 (5 bases each). The CDR3 extends over 12 amino acids. The germline gives CDR1 DFQATT, CDR2 SNEGSKA (reference sequence). CDR3 DNA: TGCAGTGCTGTCGGGACCACCAATTGGCAGCACTTC. This translates into CSAVGTTNWQHF.

The chain links TRBV28 to TRBJ1-1, with a possible D match to TRBD1 (5 bases). Trimming removed 8 bases from V and 2 bases from J, with 15 bases in between. Germline V gene data show CDR1 as MDHEN and CDR2 as SYDVKM. This CDR3 has 14 amino acids. CDR3 in DNA: TGTGCCAGCGGTTGGGGCCTATCCAACACTGAAGCTTTCTTT. This codes for CASGWGLSNTEAFF.

This clonotype turned up a few times. V gene TRBV7-2 combines with J gene TRBJ2-7; 10 nucleotides agree with TRBD1. CDR1 SGHTA and CDR2 FQGNSA come from the germline V gene. Losses at the gene ends were 3 bases for V and 7 bases for J; bases not matched to a gene: 12. CDR3 size: 16 residues. The chain's CDR3 is CASSFGQGGRSWEQYF. The CDR3 DNA reads as TGTGCCAGCAGCTTCGGACAGGGGGGGAGGTCTTGGGAGCAGTACTTC.

This clonotype was observed many times. One end of the junction varies from germline; a read error may be responsible. The chain uses TRBV5-1 and TRBJ2-2; TRBD2 might be the D (6 bases). Germline assignment: CDR1 SGHRS and CDR2 YFSETQ. The CDR3 length is 13 residues. In nucleotides, the CDR3 is TGTGCCAGCAGCTTAGCGGAAACCGGGGAGCTGTTTTTT. Its translation: CASSLAETGELFF.

In its sample, this clonotype was seen many times. The V call is TRBV20-1, the J call TRBJ2-1; 12 bases agree with TRBD2. There are 18 residues in the CDR3. Germline V gene lookup returns CDR1 DFQATT and CDR2 SNEGSKA (reference sequence). V shed 8 bases and J 2 bases; nucleotides not matched to a gene: 16. The CDR3 protein is CSPISLAGGLTTYNEQFF. CDR3 DNA sequence: TGCAGTCCCATCTCACTAGCGGGGGGCCTCACGACCTACAATGAGCAGTTCTTC.

The V and J genes are TRBV5-5 and TRBJ2-5; the D gene is possibly TRBD2 (6 bases). Germline V gene sequence: CDR1 SGHKS, CDR2 YYEKEE (reference sequence). Between the trimmed V and J ends, which lost 1 base and 4 bases, there was a span of 14 bases. CDR3 length equals 15 residues. DNA for the CDR3: TGTGCCAGCAGCTTGTTTCGCAGGGAGGTAGAGACCCAGTACTTC. It encodes CASSLFRREVETQYF.

In this sample, this clonotype turned up a few times. The chain uses TRBV4-3 and TRBJ1-3; D is unresolved. Germline V CDR1 and CDR2: LGHNA, YSLEER. Deletions cut 0 bases from V and 0 bases from J, with 9 bases between. The CDR3 sequence is 16 residues long. This CDR3 reads CASSQDSRLSGNTIYF. CDR3 bases: TGCGCCAGCAGCCAAGATTCGAGACTCTCTGGAAACACCATATATTTT.